These 32 T cell receptor beta chains came from one sample sequenced in a study of cytomegalovirus exposure and HLA in healthy donors. Primers included in the PCR were 60 Vbeta and 13 Jbeta primers. Assay used: immunoSEQ multiplex PCR; TCRdb lists only in-frame clones, some missing. The table records about 180,000 clones, around 80% of them present only once. Sequenced input: PBMCs. The receptors here all came from a man in his thirties or forties in good health and CMV-seropositive.

The chain is built from TRBV2 and TRBJ2-2; 8 bases align to TRBD2. The CDR3 runs to 13 residues. Trimming took 8 bases from V and 6 from J; bases not matched to a gene: 5. In germline, CDR1 is SNHLY, CDR2 FYNNEI. The CDR3 sequence is CASVGGAAGELFF. CDR3 bases: TGTGCCAGCGTCGGGGGGGCCGCCGGGGAGCTGTTTTTT.

This clone was seen just once. The chain has TRBV29-1 and TRBJ1-2; TRBD1 aligns across 8 bases. This CDR3 is built from 16 residues. The germline CDR1 and CDR2 sequences are SQVTM and ANQGSEA. The V segment lost 1 base and the J segment 2 bases; nucleotides outside the gene matches: 9. The CDR3 is CSVEGGETGANYGYTF. The CDR3 nucleotides read TGCAGCGTTGAAGGTGGGGAGACAGGGGCAAACTATGGCTACACCTTC.

The genes are TRBV15 and TRBJ2-5, with 11 bases lining up with TRBD2. J lost 5 bases, V lost 0 bases, and 5 bases had no gene match. The germline CDR1 and CDR2 sequences are LNHNV and YYDKDF (reference sequence). The CDR3 extends over 16 amino acids. Written as DNA, the CDR3 is TGTGCCACCAGCAGAGATACTAGCGGGGGACACGAGACCCAGTACTTC. Protein: CATSRDTSGGHETQYF.

The rearrangement uses TRBV10-3 and TRBJ1-6; D unresolved. This CDR3 region has 13 residues. V lost 0 bases and J lost 6, with 3 bases in between. CDR1 is ENHRY, CDR2 SYGVKD, per germline. The DNA for the CDR3 is TGTGCCATCAGTGAGTCCCTTAATTCACCCCTCCACTTT. It yields the protein CAISESLNSPLHF.

The chain links TRBV9 to TRBJ2-3; 8 positions agree with TRBD2. Germline V gives CDR1 SGDLS, CDR2 YYNGEE. J lost 2 bases, V lost 0 bases, and 5 bases had no gene match. The length of the CDR3 is 16 residues. The CDR3 nucleotides read TGTGCCAGCAGCGTAGGAGCGGGGGAAACCACAGATACGCAGTATTTT. Its translation is CASSVGAGETTDTQYF. Using reference TRBV9 and TRBJ2-3 for the parts outside the CDR3, the full variable domain is DSGVTQTPKHLITATGQRVTLRCSPRSGDLSVYWYQQSLDQGLQFLIQYYNGEERAKGNILERFSAQQFPDLHSELNLSSLELGDSALYFCASSVGAGETTDTQYFGPGTRLTVL.

This clone was seen just once. The chain uses TRBV6-1 and TRBJ2-3; TRBD2 matches 8 bases. The CDR3 has 18 residues. The trim removed 4 bases at V and 0 bases at J, leaving 12 bases unmatched. Germline-derived CDR1 and CDR2 are MNHNS and SASEGT. CDR3 nucleotide sequence: TGTGCCAGCAGTGGAGAGCGGGGGCCTTCCAAAAGCACAGATACGCAGTATTTT. Translating gives CASSGERGPSKSTDTQYF.

The chain combines TRBV9 with TRBJ1-2; 8 positions match TRBD1. V dropped 4 bases and J dropped 7; count of bases not matched to a gene: 9. The CDR3 extends over 14 amino acids. Germline V gene data show CDR1 as SGDLS and CDR2 as YYNGEE. The CDR3 bases are TGTGCCAGCAGCCGAAACCAGGGGGCCCGTGGCTACACCTTC. This codes for CASSRNQGARGYTF.

This clone was counted a few times. The chain uses TRBV5-1 and TRBJ2-2; 8 nucleotides align to TRBD2. The trim removed 4 bases at V and 1 base at J, leaving 9 bases unmatched. This CDR3 spans 17 amino acids. From germline, CDR1 is SGHRS and CDR2 YFSETQ. In nucleotides, the CDR3 is TGCGCCAGCAGCGCTTTAGCGGGATCCCTGAACACCGGGGAGCTGTTTTTT. Protein: CASSALAGSLNTGELFF.

The V and J genes are TRBV5-6 and TRBJ2-1, with 11 bases aligning to TRBD2. V lost 4 bases, J lost 5 bases, and 5 bases stayed unmatched. CDR3 length equals 15 residues. Germline CDR1 SGHDT, CDR2 YYEEEE. CDR3 sequence: CASSEGLAANNEQFF. The DNA of the CDR3 is TGTGCCAGCAGCGAGGGACTAGCGGCCAACAATGAGCAGTTCTTC.

V is TRBV7-2 and J is TRBJ2-7, with TRBD2 as a possible D gene (5 bases). The CDR3 has 15 amino acids. The germline V and J ends were trimmed by 4 bases and 7 bases, with 20 bases remaining between them. CDR1 and CDR2 (germline): SGHTA, FQGNSA. The chain's CDR3 is CASSYSPSRSGEQYF. The CDR3 DNA follows: TGTGCCAGCAGCTACAGCCCCTCTAGATCGGGGGAGCAGTACTTC. The entire variable domain, with the rest obtained from reference TRBV7-2 and TRBJ2-7, is as follows: GAGVSQSPSNKVTEKGKDVELRCDPISGHTALYWYRQSLGQGLEFLIYFQGNSAPDKSGLPSDRFSAERTGGSVSTLTIQRTQQEDSAVYLCASSYSPSRSGEQYFGPGTRLTVT.

The chain has TRBV27 and TRBJ1-1; D may be TRBD1 (5 bases). This CDR3 has 14 amino acids. Germline V gene data show CDR1 as MNHEY and CDR2 as SMNVEV (reference sequence). The V end was cut by 5 bases, the J end by 0 bases, with 10 bases between. CDR3 sequence: CASSPRQLNTEAFF. The CDR3 bases are TGTGCCAGCAGTCCTCGACAGCTGAACACTGAAGCTTTCTTT.

This chain connects TRBV9 to TRBJ2-5; D not resolved. V lost 1 base to trimming and J lost 2 bases, with 9 bases between them. The CDR3 has 14 residues. Germline lookup yields CDR1 SGDLS and CDR2 YYNGEE. In nucleotides, the CDR3 is TGTGCCAGCAGCGTATTGGCAGAACAAGAGACCCAGTACTTC. Protein product: CASSVLAEQETQYF. Full variable domain (missing parts from reference TRBV9 and TRBJ2-5): DSGVTQTPKHLITATGQRVTLRCSPRSGDLSVYWYQQSLDQGLQFLIQYYNGEERAKGNILERFSAQQFPDLHSELNLSSLELGDSALYFCASSVLAEQETQYFGPGTRLLVL.

The chain has TRBV7-8 and TRBJ2-3; D is uncertain. Germline CDR1 is SGHVS and CDR2 is FQNEAQ. CDR3 length: 16 amino acids. V lost 0 bases and J lost 3, with 13 bases in between. In nucleotides, the CDR3 is TGTGCCAGCAGCTTAGCATTCTCAGCGCCGACAGATACGCAGTATTTT. Its protein is CASSLAFSAPTDTQYF.

The rearrangement uses TRBV7-9 and TRBJ1-4, with D perhaps matching TRBD1 (6 bases). The CDR3 is made up of 15 amino acids. CDR1 and CDR2 (germline): SEHNR, FQNEAQ (reference sequence). V was shortened by 2 bases and J by 7 bases, with 14 bases between the two germline ends. The CDR3 DNA reads TGTGCCAGCAGCTTACTACAGGGCGTAGGTGAAAAACTGTTTTTT. This gives the protein CASSLLQGVGEKLFF.

The chain links TRBV4-2 to TRBJ2-5; 14 nucleotides line up with TRBD2. The V gene's germline CDR1 is LGHNA and CDR2 YNFKEQ. V gave up 3 bases and J gave up 2 bases; unmatched junction bases: 14. The CDR3 length is 20 residues. CDR3 nucleotides: TGTGCCAGCAGCCAGGGACTAGCGGGGGACTTTAGAATAAAACAAGAGACCCAGTACTTC. Translating gives CASSQGLAGDFRIKQETQYF.

The V and J genes are TRBV4-2 and TRBJ2-2; no definite D call. From germline, CDR1 is LGHNA and CDR2 YNFKEQ. With 0 bases removed from V and 1 base from J, the gap between germline ends came to 9 bases. The CDR3 is made up of 16 amino acids. The CDR3 region is CASSQDPRQNTGELFF. The CDR3 region has the DNA TGTGCCAGCAGCCAAGATCCGAGACAGAACACCGGGGAGCTGTTTTTT.

This chain connects TRBV11-2 to TRBJ2-7, with D perhaps matching TRBD2 (5 bases). Per the germline V gene, CDR1 is SGHAT and CDR2 is FQNNGV. The CDR3 loop spans 14 amino acids. With 7 bases removed from V and 3 bases from J, the gap between germline ends came to 16 bases. For the CDR3, the DNA is TGTGCCAGCAACAATGGGAGCGGAATCTACGAGCAGTACTTC. Its translation is CASNNGSGIYEQYF.

The chain links TRBV10-2 to TRBJ2-2, with 7 positions matching TRBD2. This CDR3 spans 14 amino acids. Per germline, CDR1 WSHSY and CDR2 SAAADI. Trimming cost V 0 bases and J 7 bases; bases outside gene matches: 2. CDR3 sequence reads: CASSESPGGGELFF. The CDR3 DNA reads as TGCGCCAGCAGTGAGTCCCCGGGGGGCGGGGAGCTGTTTTTT.

V usage is TRBV2 and J usage is TRBJ1-2, with 10 bases that match TRBD1. Germline values: CDR1 SNHLY, CDR2 FYNNEI. The CDR3 is made up of 14 amino acids. V lost 6 bases to trimming and J lost 7 bases; unmatched junction nucleotides: 8. This chain's CDR3 is CASRARQGAAGYTF. The CDR3 bases are TGTGCCAGCAGGGCAAGACAGGGGGCTGCTGGCTACACCTTC. The full variable domain, its missing parts supplied by reference TRBV2 and TRBJ1-2, is EPEVTQTPSHQVTQMGQEVILRCVPISNHLYFYWYRQILGQKVEFLVSFYNNEISEKSEIFDDQFSVERPDGSNFTLKIRSTKLEDSAMYFCASRARQGAAGYTFGSGTRLTVV.

V usage is TRBV7-3 and J usage is TRBJ2-2; D call uncertain. The CDR3 has 15 amino acids. CDR1 and CDR2 (germline): SGHTA, FQGTGA. With 4 bases removed from V and 6 bases from J, the gap between germline ends came to 15 bases. In DNA form, the CDR3 reads TGTGCCAGCAGCTCGACAAGCAGTCGGCCCGGGGAGCTGTTTTTT. Translation gives CASSSTSSRPGELFF. The variable domain in full, with the rest retrieved from reference TRBV7-3 and TRBJ2-2, is GAGVSQTPSNKVTEKGKYVELRCDPISGHTALYWYRQSLGQGPEFLIYFQGTGAADDSGLPNDRFFAVRPEGSVSTLKIQRTERGDSAVYLCASSSTSSRPGELFFGEGSRLTVL.

The V and J genes are TRBV7-9 and TRBJ1-4, with unresolved D. CDR1 and CDR2 from the germline V gene are SEHNR and FQNEAQ (reference sequence). The germline V and J ends were trimmed by 3 bases and 0 bases, with 11 bases remaining between them. The CDR3 has 16 residues. Here the CDR3 reads CASSFITAATNEKLFF. The CDR3 DNA is TGTGCCAGCAGCTTTATCACAGCAGCAACTAATGAAAAACTGTTTTTT. Full variable domain (rest looked up from reference TRBV7-9 and TRBJ1-4): DTGVSQNPRHKITKRGQNVTFRCDPISEHNRLYWYRQTLGQGPEFLTYFQNEAQLEKSRLLSDRFSAERPKGSFSTLEIQRTEQGDSAMYLCASSFITAATNEKLFFGSGTQLSVL.

Concerning this clone: The identical CDR3 is also encoded by other nucleotide sequences in the sample. The V gene is TRBV5-4, the J gene TRBJ2-1, with TRBD2 identical over 10 bases. CDR1 is SGHNT, CDR2 YYREEE, per germline (reference sequence). Trimming at V came to 5 bases and at J to 8 bases, leaving 4 bases not matched to a gene. This CDR3 is built from 13 residues. The chain's CDR3 is CASSPGTSDEQFF. The CDR3 DNA follows: TGTGCCAGCAGTCCCGGGACTAGCGATGAGCAGTTCTTC.

This chain connects TRBV5-1 to TRBJ2-3; TRBD2 agrees at 7 bases. Trimming removed 2 bases from V and 6 bases from J; junction bases left unmatched: 6. Germline V gene lookup returns CDR1 SGHRS and CDR2 YFSETQ. The CDR3 totals 14 residues. CDR3 nucleotides: TGCGCCAGCAGCTTACCGGGGCGGGGGGATACGCAGTATTTT. Protein sequence: CASSLPGRGDTQYF.

This clone was found once. CDR3 coding DNA: TGTGCCAGCAGTTACTCCGTCACAGATACGCAGTATTTT. This codes for CASSYSVTDTQYF. V and J are TRBV6-5 and TRBJ2-3; D unclear. The CDR3 is made up of 13 amino acids. CDR1 MNHEY and CDR2 SVGAGI come from the germline V gene. The V and J ends lost 0 bases and 2 bases respectively, with 3 bases between them.

The V gene is TRBV6-1, the J gene TRBJ1-5, with 7 bases aligning to TRBD1. From germline, CDR1 is MNHNS and CDR2 SASEGT. Trimming removed 1 base from V and 6 bases from J; junction bases left unmatched: 6. This CDR3 is 15 amino acids long. The DNA for the CDR3 is TGTGCCAGCAGTGAAGTAACAGGGGTGGGTCAGCCCCAGCATTTT. Amino acids: CASSEVTGVGQPQHF.

The CDR3 protein is CASSWYFQETQYF. As DNA, the CDR3 is TGTGCCAGCAGTTGGTACTTTCAAGAGACCCAGTACTTC. The V and J genes are TRBV2 and TRBJ2-5, with no clear D. V was clipped by 5 bases and J by 2 bases, with 9 bases between them. Germline CDR1 is SNHLY and CDR2 is FYNNEI. The CDR3 extends over 13 amino acids.

The CDR3 region is CASSLVGGQDGYTF. In DNA form, the CDR3 reads TGTGCCAGCAGCCTCGTGGGGGGGCAGGACGGCTACACCTTC. The rearrangement joins TRBV6-5 to TRBJ1-2; a weak D match, TRBD1 (6 bases). CDR1 and CDR2 from the germline V gene are MNHEY and SVGAGI. Trimming left V 6 bases short and J 8 bases short, with 19 bases between. The CDR3 sequence is 14 residues long.

This sequence joins TRBV27 and TRBJ2-5; 16 nucleotides match TRBD2. V trimming: 7 bases; J trimming: 10 bases; junction bases outside the gene matches: 15. Germline lookup yields CDR1 MNHEY and CDR2 SMNVEV (reference sequence). The CDR3 consists of 17 residues. The CDR3 here is CASTTGGTSGRASDQYF. The DNA for the CDR3 is TGTGCCAGCACTACCGGCGGGACTAGCGGGAGGGCCTCAGACCAGTACTTC.

This chain connects TRBV7-2 to TRBJ1-2; tentative D call: TRBD1 (5 bases). This CDR3 has 15 amino acids. Germline loops: CDR1 SGHTA, CDR2 FQGNSA. V lost 1 base and J lost 8, with 17 bases in between. Here the CDR3 reads CASSLGGGYREGYTF. The CDR3 DNA sequence: TGTGCCAGCAGCTTAGGTGGGGGGTATCGGGAAGGCTACACCTTC.

The chain carries TRBV5-1 and TRBJ2-4, with D hard to call. This CDR3 contains 16 residues. Trimming stripped 1 base from V and 1 base from J, with 12 bases between. Germline V gene lookup returns CDR1 SGHRS and CDR2 YFSETQ. CDR3 amino acids: CASSLYTPLAKNIQYF. The CDR3 DNA sequence: TGCGCCAGCAGCTTGTACACCCCTCTGGCCAAAAACATTCAGTACTTC. Full variable domain (rest looked up from reference TRBV5-1 and TRBJ2-4): KAGVTQTPRYLIKTRGQQVTLSCSPISGHRSVSWYQQTPGQGLQFLFEYFSETQRNKGNFPGRFSGRQFSNSRSEMNVSTLELGDSALYLCASSLYTPLAKNIQYFGAGTRLSVL.

The chain combines TRBV5-1 with TRBJ2-2; 11 bases match TRBD2. Germline trimming cut 0 bases from V and 4 bases from J; bases unmatched to any gene: 8. The CDR3 has 18 amino acids. CDR1 SGHRS and CDR2 YFSETQ come from the germline V gene. CDR3 sequence: CASSLVGSTSGGTGELFF. As DNA, the CDR3 is TGCGCCAGCAGCTTGGTTGGCTCAACTAGCGGGGGCACCGGGGAGCTGTTTTTT.

This clone has only a few counts. J is TRBJ2-2 and V is TRBV6-5; 10 bases agree with TRBD1. J gave up 3 bases and V 0 bases, and 1 base lay outside the gene matches. This CDR3 contains 16 residues. Germline-derived CDR1 and CDR2 are MNHEY and SVGAGI. CDR3 in amino acids: CASSYSTGGYTGELFF. In DNA, the CDR3 is TGTGCCAGCAGTTACTCGACAGGGGGCTACACCGGGGAGCTGTTTTTT.